The entry that follows covers one T cell receptor (beta chain) sequence. Its antigen is unidentified. One end of the junction varies from germline; a read error may be responsible. Germline values: CDR1 SNHLY, CDR2 FYNNEI. The CDR3 contains 17 residues. The study collected blood at first hyperthyroidism diagnosis, before any ophthalmopathy symptoms arose. This record belongs to a study of T cells in Graves' hyperthyroidism and ophthalmopathy. Study-level information: Peripheral blood was drawn at first diagnosis, prior to all treatment. General study results and limits: Most thyroid clonotypes expanded above 0.001 were also detected in blood.

Amplification targeted TCR beta CDR3 regions from RNA transcripts. In the first-round RT-PCR of the TCR CDR3, the HTBI primer set was used. TCRdb redid the calling of the multiplex PCR reads with MiXCR, one entry per CDR3 protein. Among about 400,000 distinct CDR3 sequences listed, 15% to 19% were seen once. The sample taken for sequencing was blood. The gene calls are TRBV2 and TRBJ2-7; 9 bases match TRBD2. This clonotype was sampled from a woman between 18 and 29 years old with Graves' hyperthyroidism that later progressed to Graves' ophthalmopathy. CDR3 region: CASGGRRLAGFSHEQYF. The DNA for the CDR3 is TGTGCCAGCGGGGGAAGGAGGCTAGCGGGATTCTCCCACGAGCAGTACTTC.